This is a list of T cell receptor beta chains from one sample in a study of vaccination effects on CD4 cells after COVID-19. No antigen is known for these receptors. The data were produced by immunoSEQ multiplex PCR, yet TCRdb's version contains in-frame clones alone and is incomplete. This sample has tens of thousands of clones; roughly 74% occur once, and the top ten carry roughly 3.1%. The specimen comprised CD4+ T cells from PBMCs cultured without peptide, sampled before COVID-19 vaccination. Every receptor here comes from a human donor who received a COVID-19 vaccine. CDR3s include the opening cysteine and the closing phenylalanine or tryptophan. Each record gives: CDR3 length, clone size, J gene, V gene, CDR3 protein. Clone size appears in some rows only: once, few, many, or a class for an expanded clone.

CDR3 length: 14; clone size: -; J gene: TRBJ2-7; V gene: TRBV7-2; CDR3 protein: CASSPQGLTYEQYF
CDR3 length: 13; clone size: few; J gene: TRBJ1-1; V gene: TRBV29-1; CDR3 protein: CSVVPRWNTEAFF
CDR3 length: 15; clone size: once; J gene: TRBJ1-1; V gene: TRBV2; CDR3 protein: CASRRDRVGNTEAFF
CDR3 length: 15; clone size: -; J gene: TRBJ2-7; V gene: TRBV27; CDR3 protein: CASNSRPSLAYEQYF
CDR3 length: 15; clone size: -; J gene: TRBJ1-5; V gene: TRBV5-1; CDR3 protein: CASSLGGTGNQPQHF
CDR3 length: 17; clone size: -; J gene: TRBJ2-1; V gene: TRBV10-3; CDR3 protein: CAISERTSDNSYNEQFF
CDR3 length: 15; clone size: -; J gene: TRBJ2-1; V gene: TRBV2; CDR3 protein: CASSTGLAGGNEQFF
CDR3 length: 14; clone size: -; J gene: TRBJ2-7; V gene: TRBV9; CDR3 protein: CASSTREGRYEQYF
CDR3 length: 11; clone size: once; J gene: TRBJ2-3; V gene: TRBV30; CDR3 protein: CAWSPADTQYF
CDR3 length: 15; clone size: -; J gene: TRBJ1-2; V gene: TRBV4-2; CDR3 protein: CASSQPGRASYGYTF
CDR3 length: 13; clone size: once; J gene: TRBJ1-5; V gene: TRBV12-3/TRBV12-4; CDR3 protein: CASRDREDQPQHF
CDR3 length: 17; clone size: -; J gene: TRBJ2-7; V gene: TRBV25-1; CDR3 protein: CASSELRGTGASYEQYF
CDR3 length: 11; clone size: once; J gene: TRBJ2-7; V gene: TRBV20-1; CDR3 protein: CSAKGSYEQYF
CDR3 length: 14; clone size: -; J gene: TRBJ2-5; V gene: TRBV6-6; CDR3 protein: CASSWTSGKETQYF
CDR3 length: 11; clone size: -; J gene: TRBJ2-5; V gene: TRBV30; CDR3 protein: CAWSGVETQYF
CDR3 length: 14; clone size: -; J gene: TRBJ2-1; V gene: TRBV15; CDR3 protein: CATSRDGKAREQFF
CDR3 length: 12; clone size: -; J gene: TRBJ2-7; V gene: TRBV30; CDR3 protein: CAGGLGIHEQYF
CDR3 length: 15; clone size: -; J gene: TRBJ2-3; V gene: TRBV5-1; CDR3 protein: CASSLGQGRGDTQYF
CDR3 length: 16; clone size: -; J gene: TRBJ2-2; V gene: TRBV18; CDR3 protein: CASSPQGQGHTGELFF
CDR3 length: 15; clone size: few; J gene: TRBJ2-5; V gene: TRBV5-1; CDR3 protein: CASSLVTAPQETQYF
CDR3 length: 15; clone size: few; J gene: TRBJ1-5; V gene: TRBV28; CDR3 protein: CASSVTGPSNQPQHF
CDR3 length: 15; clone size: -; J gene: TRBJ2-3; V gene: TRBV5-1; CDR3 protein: CASTRGGTLTDTQYF
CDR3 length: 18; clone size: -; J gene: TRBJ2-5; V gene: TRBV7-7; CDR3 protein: CASSLARGGGGSEKTQYF
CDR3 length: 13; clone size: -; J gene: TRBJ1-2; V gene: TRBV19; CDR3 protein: CASSIKVGYGYTF
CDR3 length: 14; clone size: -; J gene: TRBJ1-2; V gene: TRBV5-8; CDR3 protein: CASSLAGQTYGYTF
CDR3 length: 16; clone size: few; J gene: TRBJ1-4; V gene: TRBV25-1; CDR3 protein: CASSGRDRPLGEKLFF
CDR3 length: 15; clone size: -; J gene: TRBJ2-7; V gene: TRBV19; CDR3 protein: CASSRSPGISYEQYF
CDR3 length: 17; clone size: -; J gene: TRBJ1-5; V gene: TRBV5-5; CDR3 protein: CASSLGVRILGNQPQHF
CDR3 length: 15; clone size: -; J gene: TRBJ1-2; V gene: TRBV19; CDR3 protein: CASSHPGQGMNGYTF
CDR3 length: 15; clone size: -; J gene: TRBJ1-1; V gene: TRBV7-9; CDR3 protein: CASSARDFMNTEAFF
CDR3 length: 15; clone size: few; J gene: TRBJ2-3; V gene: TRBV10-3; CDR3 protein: CAIRSDTSSTDTQYF
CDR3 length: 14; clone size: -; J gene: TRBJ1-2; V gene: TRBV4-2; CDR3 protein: CASSQVSTGDGYTF
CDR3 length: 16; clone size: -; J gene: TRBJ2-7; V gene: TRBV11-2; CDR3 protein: CASSSEPGQGAYEQYF
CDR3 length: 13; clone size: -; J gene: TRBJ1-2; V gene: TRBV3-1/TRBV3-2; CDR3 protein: CASSQEKMAGGSF
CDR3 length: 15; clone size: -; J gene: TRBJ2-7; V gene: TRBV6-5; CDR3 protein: CASRKQRVLRDEQYF
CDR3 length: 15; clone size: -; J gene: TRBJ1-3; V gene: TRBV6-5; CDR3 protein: CASSPRQASGNTIYF
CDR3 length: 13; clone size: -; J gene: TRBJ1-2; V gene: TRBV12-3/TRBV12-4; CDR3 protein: CASSQQGDFGYTF
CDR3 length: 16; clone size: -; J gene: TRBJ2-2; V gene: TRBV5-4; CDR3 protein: CASSLAPTANTGELFF